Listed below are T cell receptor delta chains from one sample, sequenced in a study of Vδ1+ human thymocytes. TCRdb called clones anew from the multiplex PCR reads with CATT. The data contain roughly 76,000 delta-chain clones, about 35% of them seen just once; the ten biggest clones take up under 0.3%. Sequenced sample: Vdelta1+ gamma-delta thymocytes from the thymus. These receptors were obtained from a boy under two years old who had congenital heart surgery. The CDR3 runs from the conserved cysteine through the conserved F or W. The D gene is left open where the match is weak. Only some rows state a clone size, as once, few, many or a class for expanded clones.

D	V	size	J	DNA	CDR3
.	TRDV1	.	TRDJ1	TGTGCTCTTGGGGAGTCCTTCCCTTCGAGCAAGTACACCGATAAACTCATCTTT	CALGESFPSSKYTDKLIF
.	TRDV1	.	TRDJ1	TGTGCTCTTGGGGACCTCCCCACACGGGAAGTTCCCCACTGGGACACCGATAAACTCATCTTT	CALGDLPTREVPHWDTDKLIF
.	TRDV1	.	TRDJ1	TGTGCTCTTGGGAACCGCGGCCTTCCGGCTAAACTCATCTTT	CALGNRGLPAKLIF
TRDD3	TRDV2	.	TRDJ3	TGTGCCTGTGACACACCTTACTGGGGGATACGGTATAAGAACTGGGACACCCGACAGATGTTTTTC	CACDTPYWGIRYKNWDTRQMFF
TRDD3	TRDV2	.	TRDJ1	TGTGCCTGTGACACCGCTAATGGGGGATACCGTTTGTACACCGATAAACTCATCTTT	CACDTANGGYRLYTDKLIF
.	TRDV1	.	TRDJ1	TGTGCTCTTGGGGAACTTCGATGTGGGACCCACGAGTACACCGATAAACTCATCTTT	CALGELRCGTHEYTDKLIF
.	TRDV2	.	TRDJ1	TGTGCCTGTCCCCGGTACTCTACACTCATCTTT	CACPRYSTLIF
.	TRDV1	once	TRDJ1	TGTGCTCTTGGGGAAAGTGGGATAGGCTGGGGAAAGTCTTCCAATAAACTCATCTTT	CALGESGIGWGKSSNKLIF
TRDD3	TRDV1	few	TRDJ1	TGTGCTCTTGGGGAGGTTGTTCCCCGCCCCTTGGGGGATAGGGGGTCAGATAAACTCATCTTT	CALGEVVPRPLGDRGSDKLIF
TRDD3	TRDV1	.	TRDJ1	TGTGCTCTTGGGAAGCCCTACGTCACCGTACTGGGGGATAGAGGACCCGATAAACTCATCTTT	CALGKPYVTVLGDRGPDKLIF
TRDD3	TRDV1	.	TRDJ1	TGTGCTCTTGGGGAATTAGTCCCCCGGGGATACGGGACCGATAAACTCATCTTT	CALGELVPRGYGTDKLIF
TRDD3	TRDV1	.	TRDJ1	TGTGCTCTTGGGGAGCCATCTCCGATACCAGCTGGGGGATACGCGGCCGATAAACTCATCTTT	CALGEPSPIPAGGYAADKLIF
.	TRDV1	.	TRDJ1	TGTGCTCTTGGGTTCCCTCGGTCCCCTCGAGTACTGGCGTACACCGATAAACTCATCTTT	CALGFPRSPRVLAYTDKLIF
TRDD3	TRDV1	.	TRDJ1	TGTGCTCTTGGGGAACTCGACCCTCCTGGGGGACTCACCGATAAACTCATCTTT	CALGELDPPGGLTDKLIF
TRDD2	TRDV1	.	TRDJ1	TGTGCTCTTGGGGAACTATCCCTTCCTACGGACCCCTACACCGATAAACTCATCTTT	CALGELSLPTDPYTDKLIF
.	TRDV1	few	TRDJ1	TGTGCTCTTGGGGATCCCCCCGGGGCCCCTCAATACACACGATACACCGATAAACTCATCTTT	CALGDPPGAPQYTRYTDKLIF
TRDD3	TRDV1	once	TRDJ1	TGTGCTCTTGGGGACATCCCCGACTGGGGGATAGGTAGCGATAAACTCATCTTT	CALGDIPDWGIGSDKLIF
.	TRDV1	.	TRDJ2	TGTGCTCTTGGGGTTCTACGGGGGTCGACAGCACAACTCTTCTTT	CALGVLRGSTAQLFF
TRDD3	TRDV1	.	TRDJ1	TGTGCTCTTGGGGAACGCCTGGGGGATACTTGGTACACCGATAAACTCATCTTT	CALGERLGDTWYTDKLIF
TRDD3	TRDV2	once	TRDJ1	TGTGCCTGTGACACCTGGGGATACCATAGGACCGATAAACTCATCTTT	CACDTWGYHRTDKLIF
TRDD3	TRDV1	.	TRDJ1	TGTGCTCTTGGGGAAGTTTACGCCATGGGGGATACTCAAGCCGATAAACTCATCTTT	CALGEVYAMGDTQADKLIF
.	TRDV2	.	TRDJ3	TGTGCCTGTGACGCCGGTTTCGAGGGGAGCTCCTGGGACACCCGACAGATGTTTTTC	CACDAGFEGSSWDTRQMFF
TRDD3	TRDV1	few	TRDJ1	TGTGCTCTTGGGATACCCATCTCTACGGAGAAGTACTGGGGGATACCGAACACCGATAAACTCATCTTT	CALGIPISTEKYWGIPNTDKLIF
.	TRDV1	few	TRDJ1	TGTGCTCTTGGGGAACATCCTGGTCGGGTTTACGATAAACTTATCTTT	CALGEHPGRVYDKLIF
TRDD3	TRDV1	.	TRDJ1	TGTGCTCTTGGCGACGGGTCTGGGGGATACGCAACCGGTAAACTCATCTTT	CALGDGSGGYATGKLIF
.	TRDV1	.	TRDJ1	TGTGCTCTTGGGGAACCTTTCTCGCGGATAAACGAGAAACTCATCTTT	CALGEPFSRINEKLIF
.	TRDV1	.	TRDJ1	TGTGCTCTTGGGGAAGGCATAGTGTCCGTGGGGATGCGGAACACCGATAAACTCATCTTT	CALGEGIVSVGMRNTDKLIF